This paragraph reports one TCR beta chain. What this receptor recognizes is not known. Base qualities are not at hand, and no much larger clone is one base apart. The CDR3 regions of human TCRbeta chains were analyzed by immunosequencing. Concerning the study's data processing: TCRs in the repertoires were compared against a reference library of SARS-CoV-2-specific TCRs that had been generated with the MIRA antigen-specificity platform. Breadth meant the fraction of unique TCRs that were SARS-CoV-2-associated, whereas depth meant the fraction of total T cells that were SARS-CoV-2-associated. Using the MIRA data, each spike-specific TCR was mapped to the spike region that the TCR reacts to and placed in a CD4 or CD8 class. Log10-transformed breadth and depth values were compared by one-way ANOVA with Sidak's multiple comparisons tests. TCRdb provides this immuneACCESS table in a form limited to in-frame rearrangements. Some clones are lacking; in checked studies, under half of them reflect an unresolved V gene, and why the rest are absent is not known. V and J calls and clone size are copied from that table; D and trimming were computed from the DNA. The sample has around 170,000 clones on record, about 91% of them singletons. The top ten constitute around a tenth of the sample.

These data belong to a study of T cell responses to AZD1222 COVID-19 vaccine (dated by TCRdb to about 2021). Concerning the study at large: TCR sequencing covered fewer than 250 trial participants: 200 to 210 given two doses of AZD1222 and approximately 25 given two doses of MenACWY control vaccine. Trial participants were enrolled by age into 18-55, 56-69 and 70-plus year subgroups, with approximately 150, 28 and 58 TCR-sequenced participants respectively. Broader findings and caveats from the paper: Conclusions about previously exposed vaccinees are limited because only 6 or 7 AZD1222 recipients were SARS-CoV-2 seropositive at baseline. The whole spike protein was spanned by vaccine-associated CD4 TCRs, and dominant responses were seen in regions 160-218 and 743-854. No day 14 peak-response samples were available, so repertoires were characterized only after the peak T cell response. Reportedly, close to half of the unique spike-specific TCRs recognized epitopes lying outside the regions that are mutated in the B.1.351 and B.1.1.7 variants. Participants were mostly white British, with more females than males. The authors suggested clonal diversity may have been underestimated. Spike-specific TCR breadth and depth rose significantly after two AZD1222 doses compared with day 0 and with MenACWY recipients. In the small 56-69-year group, the increase in depth fell short of significance, most likely because of low power.

The sample's time point, from its label and the paper: about 28 days (+/-7) after the second vaccine dose. AZD1222 recipients with second doses at about 4 weeks or about 12 weeks were pooled, because spike-specific TCR depth and breadth did not differ between schedules. Vaccinee samples came from UK trials COV001 and COV002, including a single-blind randomized controlled phase 2/3 trial of AZD1222 (ChAdOx1 nCoV-19) in healthy adults. For TCRbeta chain sequencing, PBMC samples from trial participants were taken at day 0 and at day 28 after the second dose. CDR1 SGHNT and CDR2 YYREEE were looked up in the germline V gene (reference sequence). V trim: 4 bases; J trim: 8 bases; unmatched bases: 8. The CDR3 starts with the cysteine, ends with the phenylalanine, and has 14 residues. Only the CDR3 portion is preserved as DNA: 42 bases, with reading frame beginning at the first base.

Sequencing was performed on peripheral blood, taken 28 days after the second AZD1222 dose. This clonotype was obtained from an adult who received the AZD1222 COVID-19 vaccine. The sequence joins TRBV5-4 to TRBJ2-3; TRBD2 aligns with 9 central bases. The CDR3: CASSVAGVGGTQYF. The DNA sequence is as follows: TGTGCCAGCAGCGTAGCGGGGGTGGGTGGTACGCAGTATTTT.